A selection of T cell receptor beta chains follows, all from one sample in a study of blood T cell repertoires in COVID-19. Using immunoSEQ multiplex PCR, the repertoire was profiled, and TCRdb retains in-frame clones only, with some absent. The table shows some 150,000 clones, with roughly 80% occurring only once. The sequenced sample consisted of peripheral blood. Source of these receptors: a woman in her seventies with COVID-19, enrolled during active disease. Each CDR3 is given without its conserved first and last residue. Size is omitted from some rows. Given values are once, few, many or a class for expanded clones.

few,TRBJ2-2,TRBV6-5,ASKVGRGNTGELF
.,TRBJ2-3,TRBV3-1/TRBV3-2,ASSRQERDTQY
once,TRBJ2-7,TRBV29-1,SVFTGTTYEQY
.,TRBJ1-3,TRBV2,ASSTGRTLEISGNTIY
.,TRBJ1-1,TRBV29-1,SVVREGGPNTEAF
few,TRBJ1-1,TRBV30,AWSENRGRITEAF
.,TRBJ1-2,TRBV6-5,ASRGIGTGSFGYT
once,TRBJ1-1,TRBV15,ATSGSGWGPNLNTEAF
.,TRBJ2-7,TRBV4-1,ASSQPSGNEQY
.,TRBJ1-2,TRBV24-1,ATTTQGVAYGYT
.,TRBJ1-4,TRBV28,ASSFPDRGGRLF
.,TRBJ1-5,TRBV7-2,ASSLGLGQGGQPQH
.,TRBJ1-6,TRBV30,ACNQGRNSPLH
.,TRBJ2-2,TRBV5-1,ASSPLGAGELF
.,TRBJ2-7,TRBV20-1,SLPRSGEQY
.,TRBJ1-3,TRBV18,ASSPETGRSGNTIY